These 22 T cell receptor beta chains share one sample of origin, sequenced in a study of human T cells and chemical hapten exposure. TCRdb called the RACE reads again in MiXCR, with one record for every CDR3 protein. The table lists about 160,000 distinct CDR3 sequences, approximately 30% of them singletons. The time point was: patch test 3, about 24 weeks after DPC sensitization. Treatment described: therapeutic diphenylcyclopropenone sensitization with weekly scalp DPC. The sequenced sample was whole blood, obtained in connection with sensitization to the hapten diphenylcyclopropenone (DPC). The receptor source for this set is a woman between 18 and 29 years old with alopecia areata. Some clones in this sample may be carry-over from other donors' samples.

This chain links TRBV15 with TRBJ1-2; D unclear. In germline, CDR1 is LNHNV, CDR2 YYDKDF (reference sequence). V lost 4 bases and J 0 bases, leaving 9 bases between the germline ends. The CDR3 covers 14 residues. CDR3 DNA sequence: TGTGCCACCAGCAAACAACGACCTAACTATGGCTACACCTTC. Protein: CATSKQRPNYGYTF.

The CDR3 sequence: CASSAYRGQADTQYF. Here the CDR3 DNA reads TGCGCCAGCAGCGCCTACAGGGGGCAGGCAGATACGCAGTATTTT. The V and J genes are TRBV5-1 and TRBJ2-3, with TRBD1 identical over 9 bases. Trimming took 4 bases from V and 4 from J; bases not matched to a gene: 7. Germline V gives CDR1 SGHRS, CDR2 YFSETQ. The CDR3 has 15 residues.

The chain links TRBV7-2 to TRBJ2-7; no clear D. Germline V gives CDR1 SGHTA, CDR2 FQGNSA. CDR3 length equals 12 residues. V lost 5 bases to trimming and J lost 2 bases, with 7 bases between them. The DNA for the CDR3 is TGTGCCAGCAGCCAGACGACCTACGAGCAGTACTTC. Protein: CASSQTTYEQYF. The whole variable domain, remainder taken from reference TRBV7-2 and TRBJ2-7, is GAGVSQSPSNKVTEKGKDVELRCDPISGHTALYWYRQSLGQGLEFLIYFQGNSAPDKSGLPSDRFSAERTGGSVSTLTIQRTQQEDSAVYLCASSQTTYEQYFGPGTRLTVT.

The rearrangement links TRBV15 to TRBJ2-7; D uncertain. V lost 2 bases, J lost 0 bases, and 5 bases lay in between. CDR3 size: 13 residues. Germline assignment: CDR1 LNHNV and CDR2 YYDKDF (reference sequence). As DNA, the CDR3 is TGTGCCACCAGCAGACGTAGCTCCTACGAGCAGTACTTC. It specifies CATSRRSSYEQYF.

This clonotype was seen ten or more times. The chain couples TRBV29-1 to TRBJ1-2; 7 positions agree with TRBD1. The V gene's germline CDR1 is SQVTM and CDR2 ANQGSEA. The V and J ends lost 6 bases and 2 bases, in that order; junction bases with no gene match: 3. The CDR3 is 12 amino acids. CDR3 sequence reads: CSVGDSNYGYTF. For the CDR3, the DNA is TGCAGCGTCGGGGACAGCAACTATGGCTACACCTTC.

A single count supports this clonotype. The conserved final phenylalanine or tryptophan is absent from the CDR3, which likely points to a read error. The chain is built from TRBV29-1 and TRBJ2-1, with 10 bases lining up with TRBD2. J lost 5 bases, V lost 5 bases, and 3 bases had no gene match. Germline assignment: CDR1 SQVTM and CDR2 ANQGSEA. The CDR3 covers 13 residues. In DNA, the CDR3 is TGCAGCGTTCGGACTAGCGGAGACAATGAGCAGTTCTCC. This sequence encodes CSVRTSGDNEQFS.

J is TRBJ2-1 and V is TRBV14; unclear D gene. The CDR3 length is 15 residues. Germline V gives CDR1 SGHDN, CDR2 FVKESK. The V end was cut by 5 bases, the J end by 0 bases, with 11 bases between. The CDR3 DNA follows: TGTGCCAGCAGCTCCCTGGGCCGCTCCTACAATGAGCAGTTCTTC. Residues: CASSSLGRSYNEQFF.

The chain carries TRBV27 and TRBJ2-7; no clear D gene. Germline values: CDR1 MNHEY, CDR2 SMNVEV (reference sequence). There are 11 residues in the CDR3. V lost 5 bases, J lost 5 bases, and 7 bases lay in between. This CDR3 is CASSESHEQYF. Written as DNA, the CDR3 is TGTGCCAGCAGTGAGAGCCACGAGCAGTACTTC.

V gene TRBV5-4 combines with J gene TRBJ2-3, with no clear D. The CDR3 has 14 residues. From germline, CDR1 is SGHNT and CDR2 YYREEE (reference sequence). V lost 1 base and J lost 4, with 10 bases in between. This CDR3 reads CASSLRSRADTQYF. For the CDR3, the DNA is TGTGCCAGCAGCTTGAGATCTCGGGCAGATACGCAGTATTTT.

This clonotype has more than one count but fewer than ten. The CDR3, as DNA: TGTGCCAGCAGCCCATCATCGGGACAGGGCCAAGAGACCCAGTACTTC. This translates into CASSPSSGQGQETQYF. V is TRBV4-2 and J is TRBJ2-5; 9 bases align to TRBD1. The trim removed 4 bases at V and 1 base at J, leaving 7 bases unmatched. The CDR3 length is 16 residues. Germline CDR1 is LGHNA and CDR2 is YNFKEQ.

This clonotype occurred a few times. The chain joins TRBV4-1 to TRBJ1-2; D unclear. The germline V gene encodes CDR1 MGHRA and CDR2 YSYEKL. V dropped 4 bases and J dropped 1 base, with 13 bases sitting between them. This CDR3 comprises 15 residues. The CDR3 reads CASSPLAALNYGYTF. The CDR3 DNA sequence: TGCGCCAGCAGCCCTTTAGCAGCCCTTAACTATGGCTACACCTTC.

This clonotype was seen at least ten times. This sequence joins TRBV29-1 and TRBJ2-7; TRBD2 agrees at 13 bases. The germline V gene has CDR1 SQVTM and CDR2 ANQGSEA. The CDR3 has 14 amino acids. V was clipped by 6 bases and J by 3 bases; unmatched bases: 5. This chain's CDR3 is CSVGWTSGGYEQYF. The CDR3 region has the DNA TGCAGCGTCGGATGGACTAGCGGGGGCTACGAGCAGTACTTC.

J is TRBJ2-7 and V is TRBV5-1; perhaps D is TRBD1 or TRBD2 (5 bases each). V was shortened by 0 bases and J by 2 bases, with 18 bases between the two germline ends. Germline loops: CDR1 SGHRS, CDR2 YFSETQ. The CDR3 sequence is 17 residues long. The CDR3 is CASSLATGQGFTYEQYF. The CDR3 DNA reads TGCGCCAGCAGCTTGGCCACGGGGCAGGGTTTTACCTACGAGCAGTACTTC.

This chain links TRBV29-1 with TRBJ2-3; D possibly corresponds to TRBD1 (5 bases). This CDR3 comprises 12 residues. The germline V gene encodes CDR1 SQVTM and CDR2 ANQGSEA. The V end lost 2 bases, the J end lost 8 bases, and 11 bases lay between the germline ends. CDR3 region: CSVEWGVGTQYF. CDR3 coding DNA: TGCAGCGTTGAATGGGGCGTCGGTACGCAGTATTTT.

This clonotype was detected a few times. The chain carries TRBV20-1 and TRBJ2-1; D is possibly TRBD1 (6 bases). V was cut by 3 bases and J by 2 bases, with 8 bases left in between. The CDR3 sequence is 13 residues long. Germline assignment: CDR1 DFQATT and CDR2 SNEGSKA (reference sequence). The CDR3 sequence: CSARGDTYNEQFF. CDR3 DNA: TGCAGTGCTAGGGGGGACACCTACAATGAGCAGTTCTTC.

This clonotype was detected a few times. The rearrangement joins TRBV7-9 to TRBJ2-1; 10 nucleotides line up with TRBD2. Unmatched junction bases numbered 4, after V lost 0 bases and J lost 2 bases. Germline CDR1 reads SEHNR; CDR2 reads FQNEAQ (reference sequence). The CDR3 has 17 amino acids. The CDR3 sequence is CASSLAGGLATYNEQFF. The DNA of the CDR3 is TGTGCCAGCAGCTTAGCCGGGGGACTAGCGACCTACAATGAGCAGTTCTTC.

The V gene is TRBV12-3 or TRBV12-4, the J gene TRBJ2-1; 9 positions agree with TRBD2. Unmatched junction bases numbered 10, after V lost 0 bases and J lost 7 bases. This CDR3 is 17 amino acids long. The CDR3 bases are TGTGCCAGCAGTTTAGCCCTGATTGGGCTAGCGGGAAATGAGCAGTTCTTC. Its translation is CASSLALIGLAGNEQFF.

The chain uses TRBV5-4 and TRBJ2-3; unclear D gene. The CDR3 extends over 14 amino acids. Looked up from germline, CDR1 is SGHNT and CDR2 is YYREEE (reference sequence). Trimming removed 6 bases at V and 1 base at J, with 12 bases between. The CDR3 loop is CASTRRGGTDTQYF. In nucleotides, the CDR3 is TGTGCCAGCACCAGACGTGGCGGCACAGATACGCAGTATTTT.

The gene calls are TRBV20-1 and TRBJ2-2; 10 nucleotides line up with TRBD2. With V trimmed by 5 bases and J by 0 bases, 3 bases remained unmatched. Looked up from germline, CDR1 is DFQATT and CDR2 is SNEGSKA (reference sequence). The CDR3 extends over 15 amino acids. The DNA for the CDR3 is TGCAGTGCTCCCCTAGCGGGAGCGAACACCGGGGAGCTGTTTTTT. Amino acid sequence: CSAPLAGANTGELFF.

The chain joins TRBV4-1 to TRBJ1-2; 12 bases fit TRBD1. The CDR3 has 16 residues. With 1 base clipped from V and 5 bases from J, the junction kept 5 bases outside the gene matches. Germline-derived CDR1 and CDR2 are MGHRA and YSYEKL. Here the CDR3 DNA reads TGCGCCAGCAGCCAAGTGGGGACAGGGGGCAGGTATGGCTACACCTTC. Amino acid sequence: CASSQVGTGGRYGYTF.

This clonotype was seen a few times. The V gene is TRBV29-1, the J gene TRBJ2-1; D is unclear. Germline V CDR1 and CDR2: SQVTM, ANQGSEA. The CDR3 runs 13 residues. V was clipped by 1 base and J by 4 bases, with 8 bases between them. The CDR3 DNA follows: TGCAGCGTTGAAGTACGACGGTACAATGAGCAGTTCTTC. This gives the protein CSVEVRRYNEQFF.

The chain carries TRBV7-9 and TRBJ1-5; D is uncertain. Trimming pared 1 base from V and 7 bases from J, leaving 11 bases between. The CDR3 totals 14 residues. In germline, CDR1 is SEHNR, CDR2 FQNEAQ (reference sequence). The DNA for the CDR3 is TGTGCCAGCAGCTTAGAACTAAGCGGGCAGCCCCAGCATTTT. The encoded protein is CASSLELSGQPQHF.